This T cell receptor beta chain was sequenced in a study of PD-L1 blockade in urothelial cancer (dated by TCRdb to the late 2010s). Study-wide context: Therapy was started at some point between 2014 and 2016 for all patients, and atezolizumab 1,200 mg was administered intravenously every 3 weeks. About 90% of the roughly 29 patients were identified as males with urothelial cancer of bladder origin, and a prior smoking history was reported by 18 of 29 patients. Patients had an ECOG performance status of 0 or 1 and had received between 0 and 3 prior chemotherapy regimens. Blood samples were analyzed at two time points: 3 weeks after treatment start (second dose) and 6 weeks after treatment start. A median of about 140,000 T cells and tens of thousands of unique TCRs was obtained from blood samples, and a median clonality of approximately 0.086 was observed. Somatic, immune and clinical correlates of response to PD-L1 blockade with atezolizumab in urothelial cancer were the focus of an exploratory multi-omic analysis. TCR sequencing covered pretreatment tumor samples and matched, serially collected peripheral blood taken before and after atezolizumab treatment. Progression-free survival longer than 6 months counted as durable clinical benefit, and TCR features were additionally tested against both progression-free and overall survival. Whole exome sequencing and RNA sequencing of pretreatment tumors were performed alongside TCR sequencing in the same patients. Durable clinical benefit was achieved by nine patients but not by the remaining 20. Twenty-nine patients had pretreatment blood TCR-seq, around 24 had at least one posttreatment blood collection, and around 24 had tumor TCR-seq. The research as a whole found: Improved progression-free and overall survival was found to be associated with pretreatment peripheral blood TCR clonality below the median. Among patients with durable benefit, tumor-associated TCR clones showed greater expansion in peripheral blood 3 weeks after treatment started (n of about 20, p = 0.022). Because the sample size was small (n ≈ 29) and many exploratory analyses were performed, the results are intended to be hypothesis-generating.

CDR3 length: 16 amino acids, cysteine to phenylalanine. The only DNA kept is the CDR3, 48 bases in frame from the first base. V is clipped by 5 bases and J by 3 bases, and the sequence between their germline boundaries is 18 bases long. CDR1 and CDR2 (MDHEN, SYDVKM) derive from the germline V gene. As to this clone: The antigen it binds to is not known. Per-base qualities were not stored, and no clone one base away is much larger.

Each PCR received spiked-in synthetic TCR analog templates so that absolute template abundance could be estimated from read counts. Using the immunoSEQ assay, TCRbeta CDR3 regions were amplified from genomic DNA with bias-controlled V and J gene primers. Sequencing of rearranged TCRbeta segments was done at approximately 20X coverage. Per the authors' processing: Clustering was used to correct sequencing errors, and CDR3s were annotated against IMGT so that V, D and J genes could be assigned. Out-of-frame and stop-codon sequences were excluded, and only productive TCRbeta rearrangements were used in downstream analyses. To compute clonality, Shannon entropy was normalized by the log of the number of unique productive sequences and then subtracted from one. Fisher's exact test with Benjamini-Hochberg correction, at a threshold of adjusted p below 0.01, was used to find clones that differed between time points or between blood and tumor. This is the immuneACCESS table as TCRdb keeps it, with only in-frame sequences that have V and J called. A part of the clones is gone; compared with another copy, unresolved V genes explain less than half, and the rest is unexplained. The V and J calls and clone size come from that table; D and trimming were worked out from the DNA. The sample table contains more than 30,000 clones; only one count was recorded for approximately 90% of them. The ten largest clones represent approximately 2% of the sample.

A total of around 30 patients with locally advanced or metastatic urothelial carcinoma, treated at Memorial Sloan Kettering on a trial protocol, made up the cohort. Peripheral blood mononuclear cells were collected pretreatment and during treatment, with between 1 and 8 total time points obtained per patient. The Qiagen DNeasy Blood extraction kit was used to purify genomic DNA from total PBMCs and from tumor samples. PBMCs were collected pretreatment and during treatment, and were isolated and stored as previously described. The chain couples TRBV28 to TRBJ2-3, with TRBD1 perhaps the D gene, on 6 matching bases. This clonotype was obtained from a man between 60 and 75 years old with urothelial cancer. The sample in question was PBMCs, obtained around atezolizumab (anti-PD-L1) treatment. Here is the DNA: TGTGCCAGCAGTGGGCGGACCGGTAGGGGGACAGATACGCAGTATTTT. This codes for CASSGRTGRGTDTQYF.